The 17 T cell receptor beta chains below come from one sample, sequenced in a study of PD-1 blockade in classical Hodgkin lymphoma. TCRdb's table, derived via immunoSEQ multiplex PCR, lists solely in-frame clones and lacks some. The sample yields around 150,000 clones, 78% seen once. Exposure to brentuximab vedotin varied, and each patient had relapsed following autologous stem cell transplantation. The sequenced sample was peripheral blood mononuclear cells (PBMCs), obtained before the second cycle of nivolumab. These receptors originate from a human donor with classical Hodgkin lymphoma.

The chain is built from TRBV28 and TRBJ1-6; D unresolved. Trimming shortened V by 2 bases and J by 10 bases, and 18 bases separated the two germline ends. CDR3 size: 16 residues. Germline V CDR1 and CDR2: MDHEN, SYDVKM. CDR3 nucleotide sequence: TGTGCCAGCAGTTTAATCCCAATGGCTAGGGAGTCACCCCTCCACTTT. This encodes CASSLIPMARESPLHF.

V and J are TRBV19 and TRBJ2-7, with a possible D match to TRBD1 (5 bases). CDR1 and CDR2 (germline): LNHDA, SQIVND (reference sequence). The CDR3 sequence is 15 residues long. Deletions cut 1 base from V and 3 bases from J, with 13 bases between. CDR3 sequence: CASSIVGDGVYEQYF. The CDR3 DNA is TGTGCCAGTAGTATAGTAGGGGATGGGGTCTACGAGCAGTACTTC.

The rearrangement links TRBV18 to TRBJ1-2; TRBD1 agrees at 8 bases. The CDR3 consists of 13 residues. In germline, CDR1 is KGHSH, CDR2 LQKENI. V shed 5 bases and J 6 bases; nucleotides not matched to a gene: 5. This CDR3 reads CASSDRQGNGYTF. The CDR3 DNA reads TGTGCCAGCTCAGACCGACAGGGGAATGGCTACACCTTC.

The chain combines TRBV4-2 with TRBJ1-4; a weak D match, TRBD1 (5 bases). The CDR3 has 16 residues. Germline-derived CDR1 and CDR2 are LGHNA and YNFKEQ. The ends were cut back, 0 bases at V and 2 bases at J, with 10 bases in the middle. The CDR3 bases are TGTGCCAGCAGCCAAGAGAGCGGGACTACTAATGAAAAACTGTTTTTT. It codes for CASSQESGTTNEKLFF.

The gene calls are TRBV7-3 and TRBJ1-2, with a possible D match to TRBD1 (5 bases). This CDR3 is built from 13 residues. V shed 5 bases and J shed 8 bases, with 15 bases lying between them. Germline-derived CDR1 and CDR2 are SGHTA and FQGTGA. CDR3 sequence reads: CASSTQGGIGYTF. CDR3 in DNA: TGTGCCAGCAGCACCCAGGGCGGGATCGGCTACACCTTC. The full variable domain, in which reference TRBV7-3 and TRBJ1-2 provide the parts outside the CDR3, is GAGVSQTPSNKVTEKGKYVELRCDPISGHTALYWYRQSLGQGPEFLIYFQGTGAADDSGLPNDRFFAVRPEGSVSTLKIQRTERGDSAVYLCASSTQGGIGYTFGSGTRLTVV.

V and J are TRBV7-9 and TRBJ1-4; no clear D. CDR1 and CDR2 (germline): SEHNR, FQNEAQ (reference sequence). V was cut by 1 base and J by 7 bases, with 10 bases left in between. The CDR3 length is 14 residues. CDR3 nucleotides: TGTGCCAGCAGCTTAGGCTCCCTTCGTGAAAAACTGTTTTTT. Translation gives CASSLGSLREKLFF.

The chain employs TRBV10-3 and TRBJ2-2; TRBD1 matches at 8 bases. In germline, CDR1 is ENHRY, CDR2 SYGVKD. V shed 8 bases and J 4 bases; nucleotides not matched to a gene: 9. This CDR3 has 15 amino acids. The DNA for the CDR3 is TGTGCCATCGGGAACGGGGACAGGACCACCGGGGAGCTGTTTTTT. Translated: CAIGNGDRTTGELFF.

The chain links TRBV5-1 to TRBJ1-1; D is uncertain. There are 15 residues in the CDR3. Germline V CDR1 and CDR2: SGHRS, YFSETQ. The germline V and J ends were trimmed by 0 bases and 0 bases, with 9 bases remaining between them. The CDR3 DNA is TGCGCCAGCAGCTTGGTCGGAGGGCTGAACACTGAAGCTTTCTTT. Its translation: CASSLVGGLNTEAFF.

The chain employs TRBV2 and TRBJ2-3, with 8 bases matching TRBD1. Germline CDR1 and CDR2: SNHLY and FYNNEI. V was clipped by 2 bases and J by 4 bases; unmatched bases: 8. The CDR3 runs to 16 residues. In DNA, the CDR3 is TGTGCCAGCAGTGAAACGCCGACAGGGGTGGCAGATACGCAGTATTTT. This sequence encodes CASSETPTGVADTQYF.

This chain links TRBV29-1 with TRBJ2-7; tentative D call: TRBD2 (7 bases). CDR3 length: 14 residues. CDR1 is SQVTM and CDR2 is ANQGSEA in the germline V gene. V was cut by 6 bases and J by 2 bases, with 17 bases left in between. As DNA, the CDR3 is TGCAGCGTGAGGGGGGGAGCGCTACCCTACGAGCAGTACTTC. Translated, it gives CSVRGGALPYEQYF.

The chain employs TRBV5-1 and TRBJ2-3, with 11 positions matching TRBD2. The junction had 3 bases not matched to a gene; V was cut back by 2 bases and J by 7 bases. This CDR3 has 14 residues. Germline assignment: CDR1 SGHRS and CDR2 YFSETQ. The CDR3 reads CASSFSGGVYTQYF. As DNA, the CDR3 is TGCGCCAGCAGCTTTAGCGGGGGGGTGTATACGCAGTATTTT.

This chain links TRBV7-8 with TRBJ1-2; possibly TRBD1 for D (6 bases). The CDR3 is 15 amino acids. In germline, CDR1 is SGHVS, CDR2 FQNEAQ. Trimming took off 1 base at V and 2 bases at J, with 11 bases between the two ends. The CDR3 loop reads CASSLGNRVNYGYTF. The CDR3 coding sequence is TGTGCCAGCAGCTTAGGGAACAGGGTAAACTATGGCTACACCTTC.

CDR3 nucleotides: TGTGCCAGCAGCTTAAAGGGGCTATGGGGCCCCATGAACACTGAAGCTTTCTTT. This codes for CASSLKGLWGPMNTEAFF. The chain links TRBV7-9 to TRBJ1-1, with D perhaps TRBD1 (5 bases). CDR1 is SEHNR and CDR2 is FQNEAQ in the germline V gene (reference sequence). V lost 2 bases, J lost 0 bases, and 19 bases lay in between. The CDR3 runs to 18 residues.

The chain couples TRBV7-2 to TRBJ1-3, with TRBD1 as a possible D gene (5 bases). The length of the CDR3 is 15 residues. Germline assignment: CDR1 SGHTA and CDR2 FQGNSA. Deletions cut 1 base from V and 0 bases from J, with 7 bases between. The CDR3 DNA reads TGTGCCAGCAGCTTAGTTGGGGGCTCTGGAAACACCATATATTTT. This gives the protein CASSLVGGSGNTIYF. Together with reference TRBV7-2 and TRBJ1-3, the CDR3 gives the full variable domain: GAGVSQSPSNKVTEKGKDVELRCDPISGHTALYWYRQSLGQGLEFLIYFQGNSAPDKSGLPSDRFSAERTGGSVSTLTIQRTQQEDSAVYLCASSLVGGSGNTIYFGEGSWLTVV.

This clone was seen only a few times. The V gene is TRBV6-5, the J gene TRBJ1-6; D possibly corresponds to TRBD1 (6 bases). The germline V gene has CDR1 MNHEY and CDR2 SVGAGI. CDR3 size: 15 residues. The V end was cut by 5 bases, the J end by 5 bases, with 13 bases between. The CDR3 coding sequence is TGTGCCAGCAGTATCCAGGGGACCAATAATTCACCCCTCCACTTT. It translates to CASSIQGTNNSPLHF.

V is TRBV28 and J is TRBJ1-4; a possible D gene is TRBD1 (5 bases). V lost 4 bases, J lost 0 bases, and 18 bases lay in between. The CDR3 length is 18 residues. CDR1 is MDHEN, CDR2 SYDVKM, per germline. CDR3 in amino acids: CASSSLDRLGATNEKLFF. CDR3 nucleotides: TGTGCCAGCAGTTCGCTCGACAGACTTGGAGCAACTAATGAAAAACTGTTTTTT.

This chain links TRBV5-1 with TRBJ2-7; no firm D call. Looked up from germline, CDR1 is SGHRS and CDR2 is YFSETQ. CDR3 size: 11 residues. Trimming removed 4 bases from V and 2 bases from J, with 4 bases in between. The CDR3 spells CASSEAYEQYF. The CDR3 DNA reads TGCGCCAGCAGCGAGGCCTACGAGCAGTACTTC.